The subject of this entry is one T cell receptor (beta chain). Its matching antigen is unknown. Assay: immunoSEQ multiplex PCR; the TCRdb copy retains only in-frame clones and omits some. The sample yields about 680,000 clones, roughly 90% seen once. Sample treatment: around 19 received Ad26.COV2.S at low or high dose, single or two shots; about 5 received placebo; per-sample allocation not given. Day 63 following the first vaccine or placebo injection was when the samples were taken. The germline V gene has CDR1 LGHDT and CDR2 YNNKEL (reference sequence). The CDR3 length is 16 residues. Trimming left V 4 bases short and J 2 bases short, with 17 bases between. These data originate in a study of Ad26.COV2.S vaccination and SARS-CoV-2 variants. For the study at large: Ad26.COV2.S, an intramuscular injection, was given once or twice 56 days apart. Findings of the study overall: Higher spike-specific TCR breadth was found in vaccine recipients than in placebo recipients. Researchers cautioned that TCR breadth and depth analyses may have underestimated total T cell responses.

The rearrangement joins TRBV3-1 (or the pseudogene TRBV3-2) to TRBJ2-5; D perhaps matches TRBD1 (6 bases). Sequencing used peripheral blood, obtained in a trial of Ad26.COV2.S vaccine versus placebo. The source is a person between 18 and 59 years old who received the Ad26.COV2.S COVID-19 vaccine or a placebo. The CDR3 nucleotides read TGTGCCAGCAGCCTCCCGCAGGGGAGTCGGCAAGAGACCCAGTACTTC. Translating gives CASSLPQGSRQETQYF.